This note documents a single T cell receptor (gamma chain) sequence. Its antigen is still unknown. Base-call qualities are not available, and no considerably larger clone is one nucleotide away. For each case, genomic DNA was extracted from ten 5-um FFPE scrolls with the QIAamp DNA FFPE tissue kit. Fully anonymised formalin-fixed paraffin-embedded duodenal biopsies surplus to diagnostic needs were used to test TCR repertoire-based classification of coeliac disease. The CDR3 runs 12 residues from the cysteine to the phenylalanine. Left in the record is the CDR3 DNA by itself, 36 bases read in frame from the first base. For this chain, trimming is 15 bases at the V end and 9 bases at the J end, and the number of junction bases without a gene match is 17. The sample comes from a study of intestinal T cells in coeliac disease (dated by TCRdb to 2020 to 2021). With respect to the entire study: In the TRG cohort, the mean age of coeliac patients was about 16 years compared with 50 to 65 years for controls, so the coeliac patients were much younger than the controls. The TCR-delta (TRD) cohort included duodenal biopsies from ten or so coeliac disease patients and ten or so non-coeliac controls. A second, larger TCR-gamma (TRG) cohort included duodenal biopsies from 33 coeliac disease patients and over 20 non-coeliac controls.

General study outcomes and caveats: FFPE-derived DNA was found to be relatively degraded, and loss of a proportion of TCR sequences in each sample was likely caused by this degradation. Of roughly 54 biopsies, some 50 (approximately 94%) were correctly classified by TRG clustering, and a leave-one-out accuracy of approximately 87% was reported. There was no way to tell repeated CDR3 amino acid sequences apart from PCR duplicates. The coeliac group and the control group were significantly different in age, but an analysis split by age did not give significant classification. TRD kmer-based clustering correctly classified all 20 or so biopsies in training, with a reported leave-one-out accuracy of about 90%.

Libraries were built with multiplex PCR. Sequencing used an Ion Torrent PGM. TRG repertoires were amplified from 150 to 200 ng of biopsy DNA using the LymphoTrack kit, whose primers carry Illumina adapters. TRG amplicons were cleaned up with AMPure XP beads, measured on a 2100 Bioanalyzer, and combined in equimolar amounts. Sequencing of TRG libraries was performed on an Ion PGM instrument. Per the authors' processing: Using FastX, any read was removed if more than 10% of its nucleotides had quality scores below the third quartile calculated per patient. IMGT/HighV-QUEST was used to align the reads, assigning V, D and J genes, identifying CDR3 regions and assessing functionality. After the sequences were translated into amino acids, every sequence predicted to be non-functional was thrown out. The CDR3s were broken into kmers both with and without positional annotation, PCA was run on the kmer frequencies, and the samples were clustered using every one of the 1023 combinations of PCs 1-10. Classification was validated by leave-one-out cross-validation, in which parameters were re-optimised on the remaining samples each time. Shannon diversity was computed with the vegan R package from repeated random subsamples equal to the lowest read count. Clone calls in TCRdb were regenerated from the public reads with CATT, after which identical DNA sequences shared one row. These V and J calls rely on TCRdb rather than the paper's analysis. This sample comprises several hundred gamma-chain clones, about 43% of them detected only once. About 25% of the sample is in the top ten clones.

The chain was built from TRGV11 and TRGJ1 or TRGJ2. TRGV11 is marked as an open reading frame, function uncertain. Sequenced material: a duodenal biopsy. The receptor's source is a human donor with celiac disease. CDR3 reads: CARDETVSKKLF. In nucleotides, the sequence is TGTGCCCGAGACGAAACGGTGAGTAAGAAACTCTTT.